This TCR beta chain was captured in a study of Graves' ophthalmopathy and Graves' hyperthyroidism (dated by TCRdb to 2016 to 2019). Background on the whole study: Peripheral blood was collected at initial diagnosis, prior to any treatment. The study used TCR beta repertoire signatures to distinguish Graves' ophthalmopathy from Graves' hyperthyroidism and to predict progression to ophthalmopathy. In total, approximately 130 blood samples were TCR-sequenced: some 43 ophthalmopathy, some 75 hyperthyroidism and approximately 17 hyperthyroidism-to-ophthalmopathy patients. To explore V-J signatures that distinguish ophthalmopathy from hyperthyroidism, a discovery set of about a hundred patients was enrolled, made up of over 40 with ophthalmopathy and 55 to 65 with stable hyperthyroidism. An independent validation cohort comprised 18 hyperthyroidism patients and over 15 patients who later progressed from hyperthyroidism to ophthalmopathy. In roughly 6 hyperthyroidism patients, T-cell repertoires of thyroid tissue and blood were compared. After sampling, hyperthyroidism patients received methimazole starting at 30 mg daily, and ophthalmopathy patients received high-dose intravenous methylprednisolone. Paper-wide results and their limitations: In validation, the model predicted ophthalmopathy progression with over 60% sensitivity and approximately 72% specificity; some 13 predicted patients were CT-confirmed with GO in a median of about 7.1 months. Sample size was not statistically predetermined, and group allocation was not concealed from the investigators. In cross-validation, the 13-signature model distinguished ophthalmopathy from stable hyperthyroidism with 85% to 90% sensitivity and 81.08% specificity, and in the test set the corresponding values were roughly 78% and 74%. Most expanded thyroid clonotypes with a frequency above 0.001 also appeared in blood, which suggests that blood repertoires may reflect the immune response in the thyroid.

CDR1 is given as SGDLS and CDR2 as YYNGEE, both from the germline V gene. V lost 2 bases and J lost 4 bases; the stretch between them is 10 bases long. CDR3 length: 14 amino acids, cysteine to phenylalanine. Of all the DNA, just the CDR3 is kept, 42 bases in frame from base 1. Concerning this clonotype itself: Its specific antigen is unknown. Base quality data are lacking; no much larger clone is found one base away.

For repertoire sequencing, the TCR beta CDR3 regions were amplified from RNA transcripts. HTBI primers and the Qiagen OneStep RT-PCR kit were used in a first-round RT-PCR, which was followed by a second-round multiplex PCR, size selection and purification. Libraries were sequenced paired-end with 100 bp reads on an Illumina HiSeq2000. In the authors' own workflow: SOAPnuke was used for read processing, and reads with adapters, uncalled bases, a mean Phred below 15, or no exact constant-primer or identifier match were discarded. High-quality paired reads were merged with COPE v1.2.5. Each unique nucleotide sequence was treated as a clonotype, and MiTCR v1.1 was used to align the clonotypes to the IMGT TRB V, D and J references. Only V-J combinations with frequency above 0.0001 were analysed, covering around 99% of repertoires. For each V-J combination, a TCR clonal expansion and chaos score was defined as F50 clonal expansion divided by the chaos observed in the TCRdist matrix. Welch's t-statistics and random forest were used to reduce features to 10 to 15 V-J combinations, which were fed into a naive Bayes classifier. The similarity between thyroid and blood repertoires was quantified using the Morisita-Horn index. TCRdb's own reprocessing of the public reads used fastp at Q25 and MiXCR and kept productive beta chains. Rows with a matching CDR3 protein are joined into one entry that keeps the most common DNA and genes. For this entry, the V and J calls and clone size follow TCRdb and not the study's own pipeline. This sample holds about 390,000 distinct CDR3 sequences; about 15% were observed only once. Roughly 2.4% of the sample rests with the top ten.

Hyperthyroidism was defined as stable when no progression to ophthalmopathy occurred within 18 months of follow-up. Hyperthyroidism patients were newly diagnosed, were aged 18 to 65 years, and had a disease duration under 2 months. Patients with other autoimmune diseases, uncontrolled infections, pregnancy or lactation were excluded from the study. Clinical symptoms, serum thyroxine, TRAb, thyroid ultrasound and orbital computed tomography were used for diagnosis. Using Ficoll-Paque density gradient centrifugation, PBMCs were isolated from 10 ml of fresh peripheral blood. Trizol reagent was used to extract the total RNA, and its quality was then checked on an Agilent 2100 Bioanalyzer.

Sequencing was performed on peripheral blood. The clonotype comes from an adult woman with stable Graves' hyperthyroidism. The rearrangement combines TRBV9 with TRBJ1-3, with the D segment identity uncertain. The nucleotide sequence is TGTGCCAGCAGCGTTTTCGATATCGGAAACACCATATATTTT. The resulting protein is CASSVFDIGNTIYF.